The 5 T cell receptor beta chains in this list originate from one sample, sequenced in a study of T cells expressing NK-cell markers. TCRdb re-called the 5' RACE reads and shows each CDR3 protein once, DNA omitted. The table for this sample gives some 110,000 distinct CDR3 sequences. The sample consisted of blood T cells: a sorted CD56 or NKG2C T cell subset, CD4+ or CD8+ T cells, or bulk PBMC T cells (not recorded which). These receptors were collected from a woman aged 18 to 75 in good health.

V is TRBV4-3 and J is TRBJ1-6. Germline V gene data show CDR1 as LGHNA and CDR2 as YSLEER. The CDR3 covers 14 residues. The CDR3 region is CASSQDIEGSPLHF.

The V call is TRBV7-9, the J call TRBJ2-7; TCRdb picks TRBD1, but there is no DNA to check that call. The CDR3 runs to 17 residues. CDR1 is SEHNR and CDR2 is FQNEAQ in the germline V gene (reference sequence). Here the CDR3 reads CASSLNVGGPSSYEQYF.

The chain couples TRBV12-3 or TRBV12-4 to TRBJ2-3; the D call of TRBD2 rests on TCRdb alone, since no DNA is present to check it. This CDR3 is 16 amino acids long. This CDR3 is CASSGRTSGGTDTQYF.

J is TRBJ2-2 and V is TRBV24-1. This CDR3 region has 12 residues. Germline CDR1 is KGHDR and CDR2 is SFDVKD. The CDR3 sequence: CATSLQSGELFF.

The genes are TRBV12-3 or TRBV12-4 and TRBJ2-1; the TRBD1 assignment by TCRdb is unverifiable without DNA. This CDR3 region has 11 residues. CDR3 residues: CASRNGGEQFF.